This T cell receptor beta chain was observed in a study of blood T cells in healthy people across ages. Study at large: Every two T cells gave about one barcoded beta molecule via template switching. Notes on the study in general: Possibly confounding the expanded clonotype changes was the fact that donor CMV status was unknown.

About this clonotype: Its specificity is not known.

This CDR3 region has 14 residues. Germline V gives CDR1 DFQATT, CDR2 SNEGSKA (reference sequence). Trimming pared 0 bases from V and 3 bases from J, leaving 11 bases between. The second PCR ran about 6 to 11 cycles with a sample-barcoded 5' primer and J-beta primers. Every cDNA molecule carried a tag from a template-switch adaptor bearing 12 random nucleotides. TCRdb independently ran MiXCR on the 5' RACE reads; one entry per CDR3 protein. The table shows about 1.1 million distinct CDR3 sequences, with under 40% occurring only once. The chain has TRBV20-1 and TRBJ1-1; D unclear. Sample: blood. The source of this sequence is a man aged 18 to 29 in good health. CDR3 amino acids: CSARDGRIDTEAFF. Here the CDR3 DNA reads TGCAGTGCTAGAGATGGCAGGATTGACACTGAAGCTTTCTTT.